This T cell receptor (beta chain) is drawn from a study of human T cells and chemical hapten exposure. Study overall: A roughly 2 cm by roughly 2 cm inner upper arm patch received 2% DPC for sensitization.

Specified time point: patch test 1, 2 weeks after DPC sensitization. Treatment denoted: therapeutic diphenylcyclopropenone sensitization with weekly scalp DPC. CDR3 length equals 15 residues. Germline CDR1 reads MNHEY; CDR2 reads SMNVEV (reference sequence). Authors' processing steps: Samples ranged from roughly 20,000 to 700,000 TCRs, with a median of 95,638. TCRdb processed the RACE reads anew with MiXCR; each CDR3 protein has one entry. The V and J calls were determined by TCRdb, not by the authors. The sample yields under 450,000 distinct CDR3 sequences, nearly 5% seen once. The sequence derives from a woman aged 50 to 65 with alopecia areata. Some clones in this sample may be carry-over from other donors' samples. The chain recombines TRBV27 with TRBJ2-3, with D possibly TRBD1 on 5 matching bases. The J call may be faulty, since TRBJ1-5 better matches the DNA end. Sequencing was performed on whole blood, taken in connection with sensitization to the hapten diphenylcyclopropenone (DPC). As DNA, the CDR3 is TGTGCCAGCGTCCCAAGGGGCCCCAACACAGATACGCAGCATTTT. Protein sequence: CASVPRGPNTDTQHF.